This T cell receptor beta chain was sequenced for a study of T cells in Graves' hyperthyroidism and ophthalmopathy (dated by TCRdb to between 2018 and 2021). Notes on the research overall: Peripheral blood samples were taken at initial diagnosis, before any treatment was given. Prospective prediction of ophthalmopathy was tested in an independent validation cohort of 18 to 20 hyperthyroidism patients and 17 patients who later progressed to ophthalmopathy. In addition, the study compared T-cell repertoires in thyroid tissue and in blood from several Graves' hyperthyroidism patients. For training and testing, the 100 or so patients in the discovery cohort were randomly divided in a 7:3 ratio. To identify distinguishing TCR V-J signatures, a discovery cohort of about 95 patients was used, comprising 43 with Graves' ophthalmopathy and around 57 with stable Graves' hyperthyroidism. According to the paper, TCR Vbeta CDR3 sequencing was carried out on about 140 peripheral blood samples, which came from under 50 ophthalmopathy, 75 to 80 hyperthyroidism and around 17 progressor patients. Following sampling, methimazole starting at 30 mg daily was given to hyperthyroidism patients, and high-dose intravenous methylprednisolone was given to ophthalmopathy patients.

Graves' hyperthyroidism was defined as stable when no progression to ophthalmopathy occurred over 18 months of follow-up. Hyperthyroidism patients were newly diagnosed, had a disease duration of under 2 months, and were aged 18 to 65 years. Patients with uncontrolled infections, other autoimmune diseases, pregnancy or lactation were excluded. Diagnoses were based on clinical symptoms, serum thyroxine and TRAb, thyroid ultrasound and orbital computed tomography. Ficoll-Paque density gradient centrifugation was used to isolate PBMCs from under 11 ml of fresh peripheral blood. Trizol reagent was used to extract total RNA, and RNA quality was then checked on an Agilent 2100 Bioanalyzer. A distance of 18 bases separates the germline ends of V and J, which lose 6 bases and 0 bases respectively. Measured from the cysteine to the phenylalanine, the CDR3 is 15 residues long. The entry retains the CDR3 DNA only, 45 bases that are in frame from base 1. Based on the germline V gene (reference sequence), the CDR1 and CDR2 sequences are DFQATT and SNEGSKA.

Paper-wide results and their limitations: In validation, the model predicted progression to ophthalmopathy a median of approximately 6.3 months before onset, with 65% to 71% sensitivity and roughly 77% specificity. Most expanded thyroid clonotypes (frequency above 0.001) were also detected in blood, suggesting blood repertoires may reflect thyroid immune responses. Sample size was not statistically predetermined, and investigators were not blinded to group allocation. A model built on a 13 V-J signature distinguished ophthalmopathy from stable hyperthyroidism, reaching 87.88% sensitivity and under 84% specificity in cross-validation and 80%/75% in testing.

Amplification of TCR beta CDR3 regions was carried out from RNA transcripts. A first-round RT-PCR of the TCR CDR3 used the HTBI primer set with the Qiagen OneStep RT-PCR kit. Libraries were constructed in a second round of multiplex PCR, after which size selection and purification were carried out. Libraries were sequenced paired-end with 100 bp reads on an Illumina HiSeq2000. On the study's bioinformatics: SOAPnuke was used to process the raw data, throwing out any read that contained adapters or uncalled bases, had a mean Phred below 15, or lacked an exact constant-primer or identifier match. COPE v1.2.5 was used to merge high-quality paired reads, and clonotypes were defined as unique nucleotide sequences. Clonotypes were aligned to IMGT TRBV, TRBD and TRBJ reference segments using MiTCR v1.1. Only V-J combinations with frequency above 0.0001, covering about 99% of repertoires, were analysed. A TCS score was defined as the ratio of F50 (clonal expansion) to E x V (chaos), with BLOSUM62-based TCRdist applied between CDR3 peptides within each V-J. Welch's t-statistics and random forest reduced approximately 520 V-J features to roughly 13, which were used in a naive Bayes classifier (R e1071). Starting from the raw public reads, TCRdb applied fastp trimming at Q25, assembled clones with MiXCR and retained in-frame beta chains. Merged by CDR3 protein, the rows form single entries marked with the most common genes and DNA. The V and J calls and clone size are TCRdb's, not the authors'. Present in this sample are 650,000 to 700,000 distinct CDR3 sequences, roughly 17% of which were seen just once. The ten largest clones take up around a sixth of the sample.

This clonotype was observed at least ten times. Its antigen is unknown. Base qualities are not at hand, and no much larger clone is one base apart. Recombination linked TRBV20-1 to TRBJ2-7; a tentative D call is TRBD2 (6 bases match). The sequencing input was blood. This clonotype was sampled from a man in his forties or fifties with Graves' hyperthyroidism. The CDR3 protein is CSASRYGRVSYEQYF. The bases are TGCAGTGCAAGTCGATACGGGAGAGTCTCCTACGAGCAGTACTTC.